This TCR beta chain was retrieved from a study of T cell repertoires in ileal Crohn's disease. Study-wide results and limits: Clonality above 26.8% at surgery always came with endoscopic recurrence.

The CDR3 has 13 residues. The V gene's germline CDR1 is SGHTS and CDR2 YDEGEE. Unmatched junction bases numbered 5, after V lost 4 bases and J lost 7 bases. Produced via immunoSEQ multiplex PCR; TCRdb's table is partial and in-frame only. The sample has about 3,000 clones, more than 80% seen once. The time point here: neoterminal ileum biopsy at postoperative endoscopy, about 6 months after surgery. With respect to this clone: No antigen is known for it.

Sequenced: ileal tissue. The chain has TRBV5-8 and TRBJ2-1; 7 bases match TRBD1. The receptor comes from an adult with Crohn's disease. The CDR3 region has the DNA TGTGCCAGCAGCAAGGACAGGAGTAATGAGCAGTTCTTC. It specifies CASSKDRSNEQFF.